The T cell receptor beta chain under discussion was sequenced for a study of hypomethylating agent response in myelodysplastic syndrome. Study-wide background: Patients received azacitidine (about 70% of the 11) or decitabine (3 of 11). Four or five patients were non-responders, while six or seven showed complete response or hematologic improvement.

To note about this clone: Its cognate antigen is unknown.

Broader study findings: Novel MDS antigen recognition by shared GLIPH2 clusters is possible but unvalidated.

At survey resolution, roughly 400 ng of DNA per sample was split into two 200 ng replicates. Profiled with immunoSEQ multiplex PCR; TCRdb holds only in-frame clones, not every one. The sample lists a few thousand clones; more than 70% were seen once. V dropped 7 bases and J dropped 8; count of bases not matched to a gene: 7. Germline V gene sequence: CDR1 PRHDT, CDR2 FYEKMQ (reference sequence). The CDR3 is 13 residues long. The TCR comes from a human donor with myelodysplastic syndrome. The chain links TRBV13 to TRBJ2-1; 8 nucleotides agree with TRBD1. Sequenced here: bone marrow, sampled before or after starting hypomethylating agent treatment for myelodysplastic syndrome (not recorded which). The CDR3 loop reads CASNFRGRDEQFF. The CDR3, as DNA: TGTGCCAGCAACTTCAGGGGGCGCGATGAGCAGTTCTTC.